A single sample gave rise to the 11 T cell receptor beta chains below, sequenced in a study of T cell repertoires in cytomegalovirus infection. What these receptors recognize is not known. TCRdb re-called the reads with MiXCR, one entry per CDR3 protein. The sample contains some 270,000 distinct CDR3 sequences, roughly a fifth of which appear only once. The sequenced sample was cultured PBMCs, obtained from culture after CMV antigen stimulation. These receptors were taken from a human donor in good health (CMV status not recorded). Some clones in this sample may be carry-over from other donors' samples.

Details on this clonotype: This may arise from a read error, as a much more abundant clone is one base away. The chain has TRBV12-3 or TRBV12-4 and TRBJ1-2; TRBD1 might be the D (5 bases). The CDR3 has 12 residues. Trimming pared 5 bases from V and 3 bases from J, leaving 7 bases between. The CDR3 DNA is TGTGCCAGCAGTCGGGGGGACTATGGCTACACCTTC. Translated: CASSRGDYGYTF.

V is TRBV27 and J is TRBJ2-2; D unresolved. Germline CDR1 and CDR2: MNHEY and SMNVEV (reference sequence). Trimming cost V 6 bases and J 6 bases, with 11 bases left between them. The CDR3 has 13 amino acids. CDR3 DNA sequence: TGTGCCAGCAGGGGGATCTATGCCGGGGAGCTGTTTTTT. Translating it yields CASRGIYAGELFF.

The V call is TRBV25-1, the J call TRBJ2-5, with unresolved D. Between the trimmed V and J ends, which lost 2 bases and 2 bases, there was a span of 9 bases. This CDR3 region has 14 residues. Germline V gives CDR1 MGHDK, CDR2 SYGVNS. DNA of the CDR3: TGTGCCAGCAGTGAAGGTCTACAGCAAGAGACCCAGTACTTC. Residues: CASSEGLQQETQYF. The entire variable domain, with the rest obtained from reference TRBV25-1 and TRBJ2-5, is as follows: EADIYQTPRYLVIGTGKKITLECSQTMGHDKMYWYQQDPGMELHLIHYSYGVNSTEKGDLSSESTVSRIRTEHFPLTLESARPSHTSQYLCASSEGLQQETQYFGPGTRLLVL.

This clonotype was detected a few times. The chain recombines TRBV28 with TRBJ2-7, with D possibly TRBD2 on 6 matching bases. Germline CDR1 reads MDHEN; CDR2 reads SYDVKM. The CDR3 is made up of 15 amino acids. The V end was cut by 3 bases, the J end by 0 bases, with 12 bases between. The CDR3 DNA follows: TGTGCCAGCAGTTTGGCTAGCGCGAGCTCCTACGAGCAGTACGTC. As protein: CASSLASASSYEQYV.

This clonotype was counted between two and nine times. The genes are TRBV27 and TRBJ1-6, with D possibly being TRBD1 (5 bases). With 6 bases removed from V and 5 bases from J, the gap between germline ends came to 17 bases. The germline V gene encodes CDR1 MNHEY and CDR2 SMNVEV (reference sequence). CDR3 size: 16 residues. Here the CDR3 DNA reads TGTGCCAGCAGACACTACGACAGCGGGAATAATTCACCCCTCCACTTT. The encoded protein is CASRHYDSGNNSPLHF.

This clonotype was found a few times. CDR3 DNA: TGTGCCAGCAGTCCAGACACTGCTCCAGTCCAAGAGACCCAGTACTTC. Residues: CASSPDTAPVQETQYF. This chain connects TRBV28 to TRBJ2-5; D gene unclear. This CDR3 is 16 amino acids long. The V gene's germline CDR1 is MDHEN and CDR2 SYDVKM. V shed 5 bases and J shed 1 base, with 17 bases lying between them.

A remark on this clonotype: Likely a read error: the CDR3 ends without its conserved phenylalanine or tryptophan. J is TRBJ2-5 and V is TRBV12-3 or TRBV12-4; D not resolved. CDR3 size: 18 residues. V lost 9 bases, J lost 2 bases, and 28 bases lay in between. This chain's CDR3 is CASARLFVGPIKQETQYS. The DNA of the CDR3 is TGTGCCAGTGCGAGACTTTTTGTTGGACCGATAAAACAAGAGACCCAGTACTCC.

The chain joins TRBV27 to TRBJ2-3, with TRBD2 matching over 10 bases. Germline V gene data show CDR1 as MNHEY and CDR2 as SMNVEV (reference sequence). V dropped 8 bases and J dropped 1; count of bases not matched to a gene: 12. This CDR3 is 17 amino acids long. CDR3 coding DNA: TGTGCCAGCCACCGGGCTAGCGGGAGTGGCGGCACAGATACGCAGTATTTT. Its translation: CASHRASGSGGTDTQYF.

The genes are TRBV12-5 and TRBJ1-4; no clear D gene. CDR3 length: 18 residues. Germline V lookup: CDR1 LGHNT, CDR2 FRNRAP. Trimming shortened V by 4 bases and J by 5 bases, and 23 bases separated the two germline ends. The DNA for the CDR3 is TGTGCTAGTGGTTGGTTTCCTGTGGACGGCGACGAGAATGAAAAACTGTTTTTT. Its translation: CASGWFPVDGDENEKLFF.

The chain uses TRBV20-1 and TRBJ2-1, with D hard to call. Trimming stripped 6 bases from V and 0 bases from J, with 12 bases between. CDR3 length: 14 residues. Germline V lookup: CDR1 DFQATT, CDR2 SNEGSKA (reference sequence). CDR3: CSAPDSSSYNEQFF. CDR3 bases: TGCAGTGCACCTGACTCGAGCTCCTACAATGAGCAGTTCTTC.

This clonotype was detected only a few times. J is TRBJ2-5 and V is TRBV28; 7 bases line up with TRBD2. With 8 bases clipped from V and 5 bases from J, the junction kept 14 bases outside the gene matches. CDR3 length: 15 amino acids. Germline values: CDR1 MDHEN, CDR2 SYDVKM. The DNA for the CDR3 is TGTGCCAGCGGGGGGGACGGGGAAAGGGATGAGACCCAGTACTTC. It translates to CASGGDGERDETQYF.